The 9 T cell receptor beta chains reported below all come from one sample, sequenced in a study of blood T cell repertoires in COVID-19. Data came from immunoSEQ multiplex PCR; TCRdb stores just in-frame clones and leaves some out. The sample includes 200,000 or so clones, 80% to 90% of them seen just once. Specimen: peripheral blood. These receptors were obtained from a human donor with active or convalescent COVID-19. The donor label of this sample is uncertain.

This clone has ten or more counts. The rearrangement uses TRBV18 and TRBJ2-3; 8 nucleotides line up with TRBD1. Germline V gene lookup returns CDR1 KGHSH and CDR2 LQKENI. This CDR3 has 15 residues. Germline trimming cut 5 bases from V and 4 bases from J; bases unmatched to any gene: 8. CDR3 amino acids: CASSSSTGVSDTQYF. The CDR3 region has the DNA TGTGCCAGCTCAAGTTCGACAGGGGTGTCAGATACGCAGTATTTT.

J is TRBJ2-7 and V is TRBV10-3; 13 positions agree with TRBD2. The J segment lost 4 bases and the V segment lost 7 bases, leaving 7 bases of the junction unmatched. Germline CDR1 reads ENHRY; CDR2 reads SYGVKD. The CDR3 totals 15 residues. CDR3 protein: CAITPGTSGMYEQYF. The CDR3 DNA sequence: TGTGCCATCACTCCGGGGACTAGCGGGATGTACGAGCAGTACTTC.

The chain has TRBV3-1 (or the pseudogene TRBV3-2) and TRBJ2-3, with a possible D match to TRBD1 (6 bases). Germline V lookup: CDR1 LGHDT, CDR2 YNNKEL (reference sequence). The CDR3 has 12 residues. V gave up 4 bases and J gave up 6 bases, with 8 bases separating them. This CDR3 is CASSPQGDTQYF. The CDR3 nucleotides are TGTGCCAGCAGCCCCCAGGGGGATACGCAGTATTTT.

The chain is built from TRBV25-1 and TRBJ2-2, with 7 bases fitting TRBD2. The germline V gene encodes CDR1 MGHDK and CDR2 SYGVNS. The CDR3 totals 15 residues. Germline trimming cut 3 bases from V and 7 bases from J; bases unmatched to any gene: 8. CDR3 loop: CASSDWQGGSGELFF. The CDR3, as DNA: TGTGCCAGCAGTGACTGGCAGGGCGGGAGCGGGGAGCTGTTTTTT.

The V gene is TRBV6-6, the J gene TRBJ1-1, with D possibly being TRBD1 (6 bases). The germline CDR1 and CDR2 sequences are MNHNY and SVGAGI (reference sequence). Trimming shortened V by 2 bases and J by 4 bases, and 11 bases separated the two germline ends. CDR3 length: 14 residues. CDR3 coding DNA: TGTGCCAGCAGTTACGCTCTAGGGGGCACTGAAGCTTTCTTT. The encoded protein is CASSYALGGTEAFF.

The genes are TRBV4-1 and TRBJ2-1, with a tentative D call TRBD2 (6 bases). This CDR3 contains 13 residues. V was cut by 4 bases and J by 4 bases, with 8 bases left in between. From germline, CDR1 is MGHRA and CDR2 YSYEKL. CDR3 sequence: CASSPLAYNEQFF. CDR3 DNA: TGCGCCAGCAGCCCCCTAGCGTACAATGAGCAGTTCTTC.

V usage is TRBV4-1 and J usage is TRBJ2-7, with 9 bases fitting TRBD2. This CDR3 contains 17 residues. The V and J ends lost 1 base and 2 bases, in that order; junction bases with no gene match: 9. The germline V gene encodes CDR1 MGHRA and CDR2 YSYEKL. In DNA form, the CDR3 reads TGCGCCAGCAGCCAAGTAATAAAGCGGGGGGTAACCTACGAGCAGTACTTC. This sequence encodes CASSQVIKRGVTYEQYF.

The genes are TRBV18 and TRBJ1-5; D may be TRBD1 (5 bases). The CDR3 contains 14 residues. V was pared by 3 bases and J by 6 bases, with 12 bases between. The germline CDR1 and CDR2 sequences are KGHSH and LQKENI. The CDR3 region has the DNA TGTGCCAGCTCACCGGCAAGGGGCCCTCAGCCCCAGCATTTT. This encodes CASSPARGPQPQHF. Together with reference TRBV18 and TRBJ1-5, the CDR3 gives the full variable domain: NAGVMQNPRHLVRRRGQEARLRCSPMKGHSHVYWYRQLPEEGLKFMVYLQKENIIDESGMPKERFSAEFPKEGPSILRIQQVVRGDSAAYFCASSPARGPQPQHFGDGTRLSIL.

V usage is TRBV30 and J usage is TRBJ1-1; weak D call: TRBD1 (5 bases). CDR1 and CDR2 (germline): GTSNPN, SVGIG (reference sequence). The CDR3 is 12 residues long. V was cut by 5 bases and J by 4 bases, with 11 bases left in between. The CDR3 here is CAWRQGITEAFF. CDR3 nucleotides: TGTGCCTGGCGGCAGGGTATCACTGAAGCTTTCTTT.